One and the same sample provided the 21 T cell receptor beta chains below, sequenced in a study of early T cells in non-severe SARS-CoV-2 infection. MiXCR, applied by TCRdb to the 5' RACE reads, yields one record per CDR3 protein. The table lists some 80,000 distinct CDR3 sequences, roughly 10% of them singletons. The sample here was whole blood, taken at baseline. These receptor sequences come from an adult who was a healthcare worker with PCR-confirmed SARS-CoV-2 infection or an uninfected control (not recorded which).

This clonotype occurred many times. CDR3 sequence reads: CASSSPADPGLAGRSSYNEQFF. Written as DNA, the CDR3 is TGTGCCAGCAGCTCACCGGCCGACCCGGGACTAGCGGGCAGGAGCTCCTACAATGAGCAGTTCTTC. The chain joins TRBV7-3 to TRBJ2-1; 12 bases fit TRBD2. V was pared by 4 bases and J by 0 bases, with 19 bases of the junction left unmatched. There are 22 residues in the CDR3. The V gene's germline CDR1 is SGHTA and CDR2 FQGTGA.

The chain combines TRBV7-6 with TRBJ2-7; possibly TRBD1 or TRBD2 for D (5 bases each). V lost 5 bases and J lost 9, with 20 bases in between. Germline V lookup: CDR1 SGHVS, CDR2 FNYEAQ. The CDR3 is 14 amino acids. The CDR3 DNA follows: TGTGCCAGCAGCCCTGGGGACCAGAGATTATGGCAGTACTTC. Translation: CASSPGDQRLWQYF.

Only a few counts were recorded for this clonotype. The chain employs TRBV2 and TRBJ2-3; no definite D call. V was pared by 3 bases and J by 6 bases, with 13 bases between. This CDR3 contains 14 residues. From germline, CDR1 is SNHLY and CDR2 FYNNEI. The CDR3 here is CASSDVLLMDTQYF. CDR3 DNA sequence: TGTGCCAGCAGTGATGTCCTGTTAATGGATACGCAGTATTTT.

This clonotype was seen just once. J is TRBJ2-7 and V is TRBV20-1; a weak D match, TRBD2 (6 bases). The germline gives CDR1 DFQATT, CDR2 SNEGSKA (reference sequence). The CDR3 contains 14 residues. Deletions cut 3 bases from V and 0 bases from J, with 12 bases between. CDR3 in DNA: TGCAGTGCTAGTCCCCCCGGGAGCTCCTACGAGCAGTACTTC. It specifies CSASPPGSSYEQYF.

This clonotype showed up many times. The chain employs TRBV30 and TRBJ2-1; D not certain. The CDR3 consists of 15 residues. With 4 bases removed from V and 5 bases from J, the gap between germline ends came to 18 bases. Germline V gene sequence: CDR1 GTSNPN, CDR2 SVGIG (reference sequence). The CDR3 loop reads CAWTKQIASNNEQFF. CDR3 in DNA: TGTGCCTGGACCAAACAGATCGCGTCGAACAATGAGCAGTTCTTC. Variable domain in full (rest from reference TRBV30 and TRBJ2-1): SQTIHQWPATLVQPVGSPLSLECTVEGTSNPNLYWYRQAAGRGLQLLFYSVGIGQISSEVPQNLSASRPQDRQFILSSKKLLLSDSGFYLCAWTKQIASNNEQFFGPGTRLTVL.

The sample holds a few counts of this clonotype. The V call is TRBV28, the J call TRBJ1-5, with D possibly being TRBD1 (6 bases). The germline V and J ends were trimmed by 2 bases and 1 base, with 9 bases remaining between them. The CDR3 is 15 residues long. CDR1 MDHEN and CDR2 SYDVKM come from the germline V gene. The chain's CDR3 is CASSLGGASNQPQHF. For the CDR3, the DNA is TGTGCCAGCAGTTTAGGGGGGGCGAGCAATCAGCCCCAGCATTTT.

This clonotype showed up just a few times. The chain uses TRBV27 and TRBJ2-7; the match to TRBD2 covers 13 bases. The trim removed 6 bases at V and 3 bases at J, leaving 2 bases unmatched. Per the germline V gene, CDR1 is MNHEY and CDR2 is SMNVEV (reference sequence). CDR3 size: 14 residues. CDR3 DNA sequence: TGTGCCAGCAGCCGACTAGCGGGAGGCTACGAGCAGTACTTC. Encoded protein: CASSRLAGGYEQYF.

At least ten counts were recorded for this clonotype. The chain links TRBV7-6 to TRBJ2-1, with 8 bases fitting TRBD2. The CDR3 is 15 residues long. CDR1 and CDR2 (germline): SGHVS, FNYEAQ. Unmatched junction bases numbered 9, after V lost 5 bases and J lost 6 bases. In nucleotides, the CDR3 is TGTGCCAGCAGCCCATCGGTAGCGGGGCCCAATGAGCAGTTCTTC. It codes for CASSPSVAGPNEQFF.

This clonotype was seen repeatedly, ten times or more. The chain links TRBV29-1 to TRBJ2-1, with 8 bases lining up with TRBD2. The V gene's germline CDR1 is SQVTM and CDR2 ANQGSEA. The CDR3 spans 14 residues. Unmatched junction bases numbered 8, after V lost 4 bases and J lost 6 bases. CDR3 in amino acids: CSVVGTRIRNEQFF. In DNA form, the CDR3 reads TGCAGCGTTGTCGGGACTAGAATACGCAATGAGCAGTTCTTC.

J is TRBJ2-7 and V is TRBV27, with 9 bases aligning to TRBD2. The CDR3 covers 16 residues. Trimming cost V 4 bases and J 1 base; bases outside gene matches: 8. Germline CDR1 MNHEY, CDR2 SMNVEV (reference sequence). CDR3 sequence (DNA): TGTGCCAGCAGTTCCCCCAAGAGCGGGAGGTCCTACGAGCAGTACTTC. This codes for CASSSPKSGRSYEQYF.

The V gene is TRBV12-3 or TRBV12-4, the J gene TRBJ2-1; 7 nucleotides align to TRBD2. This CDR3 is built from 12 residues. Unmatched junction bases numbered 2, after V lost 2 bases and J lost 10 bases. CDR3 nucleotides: TGTGCCAGCAGTTTATCAGCGGGGGAGCAGTTCTTC. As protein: CASSLSAGEQFF.

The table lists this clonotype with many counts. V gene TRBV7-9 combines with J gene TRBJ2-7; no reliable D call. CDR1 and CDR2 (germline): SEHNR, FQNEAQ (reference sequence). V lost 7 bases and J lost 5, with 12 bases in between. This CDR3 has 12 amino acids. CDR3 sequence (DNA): TGTGCCAGCACCCGAATAGCCCACGAGCAGTACTTC. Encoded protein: CASTRIAHEQYF.

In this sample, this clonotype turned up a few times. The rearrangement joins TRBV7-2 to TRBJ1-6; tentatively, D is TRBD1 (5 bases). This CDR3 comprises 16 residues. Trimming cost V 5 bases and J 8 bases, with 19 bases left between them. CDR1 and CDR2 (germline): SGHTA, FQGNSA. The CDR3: CASSPRFREGYSPLHF. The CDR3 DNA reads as TGTGCCAGCAGCCCCCGGTTCAGGGAGGGATATTCACCCCTCCACTTT.

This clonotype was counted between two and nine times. CDR3 residues: CASSLVLGAEAFF. CDR3 bases: TGTGCCAGCAGCTTAGTATTGGGGGCTGAAGCTTTCTTT. The chain uses TRBV7-9 and TRBJ1-1, with a tentative D call TRBD1 (5 bases). This CDR3 is 13 amino acids long. Germline values: CDR1 SEHNR, CDR2 FQNEAQ (reference sequence). Trimming left V 1 base short and J 6 bases short, with 9 bases between.

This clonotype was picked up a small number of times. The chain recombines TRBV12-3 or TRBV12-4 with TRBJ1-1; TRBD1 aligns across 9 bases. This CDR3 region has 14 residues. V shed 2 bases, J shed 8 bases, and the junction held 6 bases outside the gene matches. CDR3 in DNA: TGTGCCAGCAGTTTAAAACAGGGGGCTTCCGAAGCTTTCTTT. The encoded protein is CASSLKQGASEAFF.

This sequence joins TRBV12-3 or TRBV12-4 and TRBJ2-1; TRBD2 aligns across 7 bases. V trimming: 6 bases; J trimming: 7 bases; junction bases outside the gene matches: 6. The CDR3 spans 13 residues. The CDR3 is CASSTGTMNEQFF. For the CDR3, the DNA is TGTGCCAGCAGCACCGGGACTATGAATGAGCAGTTCTTC.

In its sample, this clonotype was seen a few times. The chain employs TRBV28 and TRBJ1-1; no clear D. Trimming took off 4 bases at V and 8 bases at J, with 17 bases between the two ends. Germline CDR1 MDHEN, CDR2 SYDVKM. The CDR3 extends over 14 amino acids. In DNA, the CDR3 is TGTGCCAGCAGTTCGTATTGGTCCACCTTCGAAGCTTTCTTT. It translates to CASSSYWSTFEAFF. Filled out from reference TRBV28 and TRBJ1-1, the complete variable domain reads DVKVTQSSRYLVKRTGEKVFLECVQDMDHENMFWYRQDPGLGLRLIYFSYDVKMKEKGDIPEGYSVSREKKERFSLILESASTNQTSMYLCASSSYWSTFEAFFGQGTRLTVV.

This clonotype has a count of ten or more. For the CDR3, the DNA is TGTGCCAGCAGTTTATTCGGATTAGCGGGAGGGCGGACAGATACGCAGTATTTT. It is translated as CASSLFGLAGGRTDTQYF. This chain connects TRBV27 to TRBJ2-3, with 11 bases fitting TRBD2. V lost 1 base, J lost 3 bases, and 9 bases stayed unmatched. The CDR3 has 18 amino acids. Germline V lookup: CDR1 MNHEY, CDR2 SMNVEV (reference sequence).

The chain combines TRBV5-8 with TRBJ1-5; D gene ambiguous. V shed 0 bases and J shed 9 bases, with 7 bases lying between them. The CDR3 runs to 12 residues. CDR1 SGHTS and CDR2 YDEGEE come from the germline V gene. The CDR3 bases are TGTGCCAGCAGCTTGGCCCCACGGCCCCAGCATTTT. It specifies CASSLAPRPQHF. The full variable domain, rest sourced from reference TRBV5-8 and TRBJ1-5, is EAGVTQSPTHLIKTRGQQATLRCSPISGHTSVYWYQQALGLGLQFLLWYDEGEERNRGNFPPRFSGRQFPNYSSELNVNALELEDSALYLCASSLAPRPQHFGDGTRLSIL.

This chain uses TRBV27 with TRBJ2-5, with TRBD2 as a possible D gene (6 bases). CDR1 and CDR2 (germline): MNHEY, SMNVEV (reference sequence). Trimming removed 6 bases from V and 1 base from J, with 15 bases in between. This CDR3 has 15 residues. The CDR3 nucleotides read TGTGCCAGCAGCCTCTCGGGCGGGGTCCAAGAGACCCAGTACTTC. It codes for CASSLSGGVQETQYF.

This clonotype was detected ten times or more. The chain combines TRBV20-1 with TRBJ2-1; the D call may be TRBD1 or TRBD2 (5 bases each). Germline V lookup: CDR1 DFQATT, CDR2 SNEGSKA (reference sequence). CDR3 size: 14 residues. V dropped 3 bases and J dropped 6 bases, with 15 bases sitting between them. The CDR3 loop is CSARGMSGTNEQFF. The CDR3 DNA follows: TGCAGTGCTAGGGGGATGAGTGGGACCAATGAGCAGTTCTTC.